These 30 T cell receptor beta chains share one sample of origin, sequenced in a study of blood T cells in healthy people across ages. With a J-beta primer mix and a sample-barcoded 5' primer, a second PCR ran roughly 6 to 12 cycles. TCRdb called the 5' RACE reads again in MiXCR, with one record for every CDR3 protein. The sample shows roughly 2 million distinct CDR3 sequences, approximately 50% of them seen only once. The specimen was blood. All receptors come from a middle-aged woman in good health.

This clonotype has only a few counts. V is TRBV6-5 and J is TRBJ2-7; 8 nucleotides match TRBD1. CDR1 MNHEY and CDR2 SVGAGI come from the germline V gene. The CDR3 loop spans 15 amino acids. Losses at the gene ends were 5 bases for V and 4 bases for J; bases not matched to a gene: 10. The CDR3 reads CASSRDRDRRYEQYF. The DNA of the CDR3 is TGTGCCAGCAGTAGGGACCGGGACAGGAGATACGAGCAGTACTTC.

This clonotype was counted only a few times. The chain recombines TRBV18 with TRBJ1-5; D is perhaps TRBD1 (5 bases). The germline V and J ends were trimmed by 0 bases and 7 bases, with 16 bases remaining between them. The CDR3 covers 16 residues. Germline V gives CDR1 KGHSH, CDR2 LQKENI. The CDR3 DNA sequence: TGTGCCAGCTCACCACCGGGACCTAAGGGGAGGCAGCCCCAGCATTTT. Residues: CASSPPGPKGRQPQHF.

V gene TRBV6-1 combines with J gene TRBJ1-2; D remains unclear. V gave up 7 bases and J gave up 3 bases, with 9 bases separating them. From germline, CDR1 is MNHNS and CDR2 SASEGT. This CDR3 contains 12 residues. CDR3 DNA sequence: TGTGCCAGCACCCAGTTTGACTATGGCTACACCTTC. Translating gives CASTQFDYGYTF.

This rearrangement joins TRBV7-3 to TRBJ2-1; D unclear. The V and J ends lost 3 bases and 5 bases respectively, with 11 bases between them. The V gene's germline CDR1 is SGHTA and CDR2 FQGTGA. The CDR3 spans 14 residues. This CDR3 is CASSLSAEDNEQFF. The CDR3 DNA sequence: TGTGCCAGCAGCTTGTCTGCAGAGGACAATGAGCAGTTCTTC.

This clonotype occurred a few times. This chain uses TRBV29-1 with TRBJ2-3; TRBD2 agrees at 11 bases. The CDR3 extends over 14 amino acids. Trimming at V came to 4 bases and at J to 8 bases, leaving 8 bases not matched to a gene. Germline V gene data show CDR1 as SQVTM and CDR2 as ANQGSEA. The CDR3 nucleotides read TGCAGCGTTGGGGTAGCGGGGGGGCTGGGTACGCAGTATTTT. As protein: CSVGVAGGLGTQYF.

The chain combines TRBV6-5 with TRBJ2-3; 7 bases line up with TRBD1. The CDR3 contains 16 residues. Germline CDR1 MNHEY, CDR2 SVGAGI. V trimming: 5 bases; J trimming: 10 bases; junction bases outside the gene matches: 18. CDR3 DNA: TGTGCCAGCAGTCGTCGGACAGGAGCTTCCCCCCGGGCGCAGTATTTT. This encodes CASSRRTGASPRAQYF.

This clonotype was detected a few times. CDR3: CASLGQDGTDTQYF. CDR3 nucleotides: TGTGCCAGCCTTGGACAGGATGGGACAGATACGCAGTATTTT. V gene TRBV12-3 or TRBV12-4 combines with J gene TRBJ2-3, with 7 bases fitting TRBD1. This CDR3 spans 14 amino acids. J was trimmed by 3 bases and V by 8 bases; bases with no gene match: 8.

This clonotype was picked up a small number of times. This chain connects TRBV7-2 to TRBJ2-6; D tentatively fits TRBD1 or TRBD2 (5 bases each). Germline CDR1 SGHTA, CDR2 FQGNSA. V shed 5 bases and J shed 0 bases, with 11 bases lying between them. The CDR3 is made up of 16 amino acids. The CDR3 DNA reads as TGTGCCAGCAGCCGATGGGGGAACTCTGGGGCCAACGTCCTGACTTTC. It translates to CASSRWGNSGANVLTF.

The chain employs TRBV12-3 or TRBV12-4 and TRBJ2-3, with TRBD2 identical over 8 bases. The length of the CDR3 is 16 residues. The junction had 10 bases not matched to a gene; V was cut back by 7 bases and J by 1 base. CDR3 loop: CASTQPGRGGTDTQYF. In DNA form, the CDR3 reads TGTGCCAGCACTCAACCGGGGCGGGGGGGCACAGATACGCAGTATTTT.

This chain links TRBV20-1 with TRBJ2-7; D gene unclear. Trimming shortened V by 6 bases and J by 3 bases, and 15 bases separated the two germline ends. CDR3 length equals 13 residues. Germline lookup yields CDR1 DFQATT and CDR2 SNEGSKA (reference sequence). CDR3 bases: TGCAGTGCCCTAGGGCAGGTCCTCTACGAGCAGTACTTC. It specifies CSALGQVLYEQYF.

This clonotype has a handful of counts. This chain joins TRBV12-3 or TRBV12-4 and TRBJ2-4; D not certain. The CDR3 consists of 15 residues. Trimming took off 6 bases at V and 0 bases at J, with 12 bases between the two ends. This CDR3 is CASSEQLLAKNIQYF. DNA of the CDR3: TGTGCCAGCAGCGAACAGTTGCTAGCCAAAAACATTCAGTACTTC.

The gene calls are TRBV6-2 or TRBV6-3 and TRBJ2-3; D remains ambiguous. Germline V gene lookup returns CDR1 MNHEY and CDR2 SVGEGT. This CDR3 comprises 17 residues. The germline V and J ends were trimmed by 6 bases and 7 bases, with 26 bases remaining between them. The CDR3 sequence is CASSRPRSVRVGNTQYF. CDR3 bases: TGTGCCAGCAGCCGGCCACGCTCCGTCAGAGTTGGTAATACGCAGTATTTT.

The chain combines TRBV10-3 with TRBJ2-6, with D possibly being TRBD2 (6 bases). The CDR3 contains 18 residues. Germline V gene lookup returns CDR1 ENHRY and CDR2 SYGVKD. Trimming took 3 bases from V and 0 from J, leaving 15 bases between them. The CDR3 spells CAISDSGTVSSGANVLTF. CDR3 DNA: TGTGCCATCAGTGATTCGGGGACTGTTAGCTCTGGGGCCAACGTCCTGACTTTC.

This clonotype turned up a few times. The rearrangement links TRBV20-1 to TRBJ2-5, with a tentative D call TRBD1 (6 bases). Trimming removed 1 base from V and 3 bases from J, with 15 bases in between. There are 15 residues in the CDR3. CDR1 and CDR2 (germline): DFQATT, SNEGSKA (reference sequence). CDR3 amino acids: CSARVSGTPKETQYF. The CDR3 DNA follows: TGCAGTGCTAGAGTTTCGGGGACACCTAAAGAGACCCAGTACTTC.

V is TRBV7-2 and J is TRBJ2-3; D ambiguous. Germline CDR1 is SGHTA and CDR2 is FQGNSA. Trimming shortened V by 3 bases and J by 0 bases, and 16 bases separated the two germline ends. The length of the CDR3 is 17 residues. The CDR3 coding sequence is TGTGCCAGCAGCTTTGAAGACTCCTCGACTAGCACAGATACGCAGTATTTT. Protein sequence: CASSFEDSSTSTDTQYF.

The chain has TRBV6-2 or TRBV6-3 and TRBJ2-5, with 7 nucleotides matching TRBD1. From germline, CDR1 is MNHEY and CDR2 SVGEGT. V gave up 8 bases and J gave up 7 bases; unmatched junction bases: 10. This CDR3 is built from 13 residues. The CDR3 reads CASGRDSPSTQYF. The CDR3 DNA follows: TGTGCCAGCGGAAGGGACAGCCCTTCGACCCAGTACTTC.

This clonotype was seen only a few times. This chain connects TRBV9 to TRBJ2-1; possible D gene TRBD2, 5 bases. The J call is in doubt because the DNA end fits TRBJ2-7 better. The CDR3 has 15 residues. Germline V lookup: CDR1 SGDLS, CDR2 YYNGEE. The CDR3 is CASSVAGDSYNEQYF. DNA of the CDR3: TGTGCCAGCAGCGTGGCGGGTGACTCCTACAATGAGCAGTACTTC.

In its sample, this clonotype was seen a few times. The chain carries TRBV5-1 and TRBJ2-1, with 12 bases that match TRBD2. The junction had 4 bases not matched to a gene; V was cut back by 5 bases and J by 4 bases. Germline lookup yields CDR1 SGHRS and CDR2 YFSETQ. This CDR3 spans 15 amino acids. The CDR3 here is CASRATSGGYNEQFF. DNA of the CDR3: TGCGCCAGCAGGGCTACTAGCGGGGGGTACAATGAGCAGTTCTTC. Together with reference TRBV5-1 and TRBJ2-1, the CDR3 gives the full variable domain: KAGVTQTPRYLIKTRGQQVTLSCSPISGHRSVSWYQQTPGQGLQFLFEYFSETQRNKGNFPGRFSGRQFSNSRSEMNVSTLELGDSALYLCASRATSGGYNEQFFGPGTRLTVL.

The chain carries TRBV20-1 and TRBJ1-2, with D tentatively TRBD1 (6 bases). The CDR3 sequence is 14 residues long. Germline V gene sequence: CDR1 DFQATT, CDR2 SNEGSKA (reference sequence). V lost 2 bases and J 4 bases, leaving 14 bases between the germline ends. The CDR3 is CSARSQGKGYGYTF. The CDR3 DNA follows: TGCAGTGCTAGATCCCAGGGGAAGGGCTATGGCTACACCTTC.

V is TRBV6-1 and J is TRBJ2-7; the D gene is possibly TRBD1 (6 bases). CDR3 length equals 12 residues. CDR1 is MNHNS, CDR2 SASEGT, per germline. V lost 8 bases and J 4 bases, leaving 12 bases between the germline ends. The CDR3 loop is CASQGKGYEQYF. As DNA, the CDR3 is TGTGCCAGCCAGGGGAAGGGGTACGAGCAGTACTTC.

This rearrangement joins TRBV27 to TRBJ2-5, with D uncertain. The J call may be wrong; the DNA end is better matched by TRBJ2-7. The CDR3 spans 14 residues. Germline V lookup: CDR1 MNHEY, CDR2 SMNVEV (reference sequence). The CDR3 is CASSLRAPIYEQYF. For the CDR3, the DNA is TGTGCCAGCAGTTTACGGGCACCAATTTACGAGCAGTACTTC.

The rearrangement joins TRBV10-1 to TRBJ2-5; D is undetermined. Per germline, CDR1 WNHNN and CDR2 SYGVQD (reference sequence). The CDR3 loop spans 11 amino acids. V was cut by 6 bases and J by 5 bases, with 7 bases left in between. The CDR3, as DNA: TGCGCCAGCAGCAACAAGGAGACCCAGTACTTC. Its translation is CASSNKETQYF.

The chain combines TRBV24-1 with TRBJ2-3; TRBD2 might be the D (6 bases). The germline V and J ends were trimmed by 4 bases and 8 bases, with 18 bases remaining between them. Germline CDR1 reads KGHDR; CDR2 reads SFDVKD. This CDR3 region has 15 residues. Here the CDR3 reads CATSDPRDFLATQYF. The CDR3, as DNA: TGTGCCACCAGTGACCCCCGGGACTTTCTGGCTACGCAGTATTTT.

In the case of this clonotype: Sequence at one end of the junction differs from germline and may be a read error. The chain combines TRBV5-5 with TRBJ2-5; 8 positions agree with TRBD2. In germline, CDR1 is SGHKS, CDR2 YYEKEE (reference sequence). This CDR3 spans 14 amino acids. This chain's CDR3 is CAGSRPGLDETQYF. CDR3 nucleotide sequence: TGTGCCGGCAGCCGACCGGGACTAGATGAGACCCAGTACTTC.

The chain has TRBV6-1 and TRBJ2-5; 12 bases are a match to TRBD1. The CDR3 length is 16 residues. The germline V gene encodes CDR1 MNHNS and CDR2 SASEGT. J gave up 6 bases and V 4 bases, and 9 bases lay outside the gene matches. CDR3 sequence (DNA): TGTGCCAGCAGTGCCGCCGGGACAGGGGGCGGAAAGACCCAGTACTTC. Its translation is CASSAAGTGGGKTQYF.

V is TRBV9 and J is TRBJ1-2; D is unresolved. Germline V gene sequence: CDR1 SGDLS, CDR2 YYNGEE. The CDR3 has 13 residues. V lost 0 bases and J lost 8, with 11 bases in between. CDR3 sequence (DNA): TGTGCCAGCAGCGTAGATCTAGGGAGAGGCTACACCTTC. Translated: CASSVDLGRGYTF.

Notes on this clonotype: At one boundary the junction diverges from the germline segment, which might be a read error. The V and J genes are TRBV29-1 and TRBJ1-4, with D possibly being TRBD1 (6 bases). The length of the CDR3 is 15 residues. CDR1 SQVTM and CDR2 ANQGSEA come from the germline V gene. The DNA for the CDR3 is TGCGGCGTCGTCCCGGGACAAGGGAGTCGACAAAAACTGTTTTTT. Its protein is CGVVPGQGSRQKLFF. The full variable domain, its missing parts supplied by reference TRBV29-1 and TRBJ1-4, is SAVISQKPSRDICQRGTSLTIQCQVDSQVTMMFWYRQQPGQSLTLIATANQGSEATYESGFVIDKFPISRPNLTFSTLTVSNMSPEDSSIYLCGVVPGQGSRQKLFFGSGTQLSVL.

Note on this clonotype: At one end the junction does not follow the germline gene, possibly because of a read error. The rearrangement joins TRBV19 to TRBJ2-6; 8 nucleotides agree with TRBD1. CDR3 length equals 14 residues. The germline CDR1 and CDR2 sequences are LNHDA and SQIVND (reference sequence). The DNA for the CDR3 is TGTGCCAGTAGTATTCCGGGACAGGCCAGCGTCCTGACTTTC. It yields the protein CASSIPGQASVLTF.

The chain uses TRBV28 and TRBJ2-7; D assignment may be TRBD1 or TRBD2 (5 bases each). Germline lookup yields CDR1 MDHEN and CDR2 SYDVKM. V gave up 8 bases and J gave up 1 base, with 15 bases separating them. The CDR3 covers 14 residues. DNA for the CDR3: TGTGCCAGCCTAGTCAGGGACGGATCCTACGAGCAGTACTTC. Translated: CASLVRDGSYEQYF.

This clonotype appeared a few times. The V and J genes are TRBV27 and TRBJ2-5; no clear D gene. The length of the CDR3 is 15 residues. Per germline, CDR1 MNHEY and CDR2 SMNVEV (reference sequence). V was cut by 5 bases and J by 4 bases, with 17 bases left in between. CDR3 sequence reads: CASSEWAPTRETQYF. DNA of the CDR3: TGTGCCAGCAGTGAATGGGCCCCGACGAGAGAGACCCAGTACTTC.